This record concerns one T cell receptor (beta chain) sequence. The antigen is unknown. Germline CDR1 reads LNHNV; CDR2 reads YYDKDF (reference sequence). Trimming stripped 0 bases from V and 7 bases from J, with 6 bases between. The CDR3 sequence is 13 residues long. This sample is drawn from a study of cytomegalovirus exposure and HLA in healthy donors. Overall study results and limits: In vitro, three CMV-associated chains proved specific for CMV antigens.

The PCR used 60 Vbeta and 13 Jbeta primers. Clones were read by immunoSEQ multiplex PCR, and TCRdb kept only the in-frame ones, dropping some. The table lists fewer than 200,000 clones, approximately 84% of them singletons, with approximately 2.9% in the top ten. The sample consisted of PBMCs. V usage is TRBV15 and J usage is TRBJ1-4; D call uncertain. The source of this sequence is a female donor in good health and CMV-seronegative. In nucleotides, the CDR3 is TGTGCCACCAGCAGAGACGCGGGTGAAAAACTGTTTTTT. It encodes CATSRDAGEKLFF. Full variable domain (outside the CDR3, taken from reference TRBV15 and TRBJ1-4): DAMVIQNPRYQVTQFGKPVTLSCSQTLNHNVMYWYQQKSSQAPKLLFHYYDKDFNNEADTPDNFQSRRPNTSFCFLDIRSPGLGDTAMYLCATSRDAGEKLFFGSGTQLSVL.